These 14 T cell receptor beta chains share one sample of origin, sequenced in a study of glioma-infiltrating T cells after dendritic cell vaccination listed by TCRdb under 2016. Receptor libraries were prepared by the immunoSEQ multiplex PCR assay. TCRdb mirrors the immuneACCESS table, restricted to in-frame sequences. Some clones are absent from its copies; in checked studies, under half trace to an unresolved V gene, and the reason for the others is unknown. The sample yields just under 60,000 clones; roughly 83% were counted once. Together, the top ten hold about 15% of the sample. The time point label corresponds to: after dendritic cell vaccination, including at tumor progression/relapse. Material: blood, obtained after dendritic cell vaccination. The receptors were sampled from a human donor with glioblastoma.

V and J are TRBV5-1 and TRBJ1-2, with unresolved D. Trimming took off 4 bases at V and 2 bases at J, with 15 bases between the two ends. Germline assignment: CDR1 SGHRS and CDR2 YFSETQ. This CDR3 region has 15 residues. The DNA of the CDR3 is TGCGCCAGCAGCCCTGACGGGTCACTGAACTATGGCTACACCTTC. It codes for CASSPDGSLNYGYTF.

The rearrangement uses TRBV4-3 and TRBJ2-1; 9 bases fit TRBD1. The CDR3 is 18 residues long. With V trimmed by 2 bases and J by 0 bases, 8 bases remained unmatched. CDR1 LGHNA and CDR2 YSLEER come from the germline V gene. CDR3 loop: CASSQPSGDRDSYNEQFF. CDR3 coding DNA: TGCGCCAGCAGCCAACCATCCGGGGACAGGGACTCCTACAATGAGCAGTTCTTC.

The rearrangement joins TRBV9 to TRBJ1-4; D might be TRBD1 (6 bases). CDR1 SGDLS and CDR2 YYNGEE come from the germline V gene. The CDR3 is 18 amino acids. V lost 0 bases, J lost 3 bases, and 18 bases lay in between. The DNA of the CDR3 is TGTGCCAGCAGCGTAGCTGCAGGGGCCCAGGAAGCTAATGAAAAACTGTTTTTT. Protein: CASSVAAGAQEANEKLFF.

The table lists this clone with a few counts. This rearrangement joins TRBV21-1 to TRBJ1-5; the DNA was not used to check the table's D call, TRBD1. TRBV21-1 corresponds to a pseudogene. This CDR3 has 17 residues. CDR3 DNA: TGTGCCAGCAGCAAAGTATGGTCCGGACAGGCCGATCAGCCCCAGCATTTT. Protein: CASSKVWSGQADQPQHF.

The chain couples TRBV30 to TRBJ1-1; 8 positions match TRBD1. Germline CDR1 reads GTSNPN; CDR2 reads SVGIG (reference sequence). This CDR3 is built from 13 residues. Trimming cost V 8 bases and J 1 base; bases outside gene matches: 6. The chain's CDR3 is CAVSGGGNTEAFF. CDR3 sequence (DNA): TGTGCCGTATCAGGGGGCGGGAACACTGAAGCTTTCTTT. The variable domain in full, with the rest retrieved from reference TRBV30 and TRBJ1-1, is SQTIHQWPATLVQPVGSPLSLECTVEGTSNPNLYWYRQAAGRGLQLLFYSVGIGQISSEVPQNLSASRPQDRQFILSSKKLLLSDSGFYLCAVSGGGNTEAFFGQGTRLTVV.

This clone occurred once. The chain combines TRBV18 with TRBJ1-2, with TRBD1 matching 11 bases. Trimming took 3 bases from V and 8 from J; bases not matched to a gene: 5. Germline V gives CDR1 KGHSH, CDR2 LQKENI. The CDR3 consists of 14 residues. CDR3 DNA sequence: TGTGCCAGCTCACCGGGGACAGGGGGAAAGGGCTACACCTTC. It specifies CASSPGTGGKGYTF.

The chain carries TRBV7-2 and TRBJ1-2; 9 bases are shared with TRBD1. The germline CDR1 and CDR2 sequences are SGHTA and FQGNSA. With V trimmed by 4 bases and J by 10 bases, 4 bases remained unmatched. The CDR3 is made up of 12 amino acids. CDR3 coding DNA: TGTGCCAGCAGCTCCGGGACAGGGATCTACACCTTC. Its translation is CASSSGTGIYTF. Based on the CDR3 plus reference TRBV7-2 and TRBJ1-2, the full variable domain is GAGVSQSPSNKVTEKGKDVELRCDPISGHTALYWYRQSLGQGLEFLIYFQGNSAPDKSGLPSDRFSAERTGGSVSTLTIQRTQQEDSAVYLCASSSGTGIYTFGSGTRLTVV.

The chain has TRBV19 and TRBJ2-7; TRBD1 might be the D (7 bases). Per germline, CDR1 LNHDA and CDR2 SQIVND (reference sequence). CDR3 length equals 19 residues. V lost 6 bases and J lost 4, with 31 bases in between. CDR3 residues: CASSPRRDRIRNRGYEQYF. The DNA of the CDR3 is TGTGCCAGTAGCCCTCGGCGGGACAGAATCAGAAATCGGGGTTACGAGCAGTACTTC.

This clone occurred a few times. For the CDR3, the DNA is TGTGCCAGCGGAGAGGCTTTCGGCCCTGAAGCTTTCTTT. Translating it yields CASGEAFGPEAFF. This chain uses TRBV27 with TRBJ1-1; D is uncertain. The CDR3 runs to 13 residues. CDR1 is MNHEY and CDR2 is SMNVEV in the germline V gene (reference sequence). V shed 8 bases and J shed 6 bases, with 16 bases lying between them.

The gene calls are TRBV10-3 and TRBJ1-2; 10 bases are shared with TRBD1. CDR1 is ENHRY, CDR2 SYGVKD, per germline. V was clipped by 3 bases and J by 4 bases; unmatched bases: 8. The CDR3 consists of 16 residues. The CDR3 spells CAISDGTGETTYGYTF. CDR3 nucleotide sequence: TGTGCCATCAGTGACGGGACAGGGGAGACAACCTATGGCTACACCTTC.

J is TRBJ2-7 and V is TRBV19, with 8 positions matching TRBD2. This CDR3 is built from 14 residues. Germline CDR1 reads LNHDA; CDR2 reads SQIVND (reference sequence). After removal of 11 bases from V and 0 bases from J, the junction contained 9 bases not matched to a gene. The CDR3 sequence: CASSGGVSSYEQYF. As DNA, the CDR3 is TGTGCCTCATCCGGGGGGGTGAGCTCCTACGAGCAGTACTTC.

V usage is TRBV5-1 and J usage is TRBJ1-3; D remains unclear. This CDR3 region has 14 residues. CDR1 and CDR2 from the germline V gene are SGHRS and YFSETQ. V was cut by 1 base and J by 0 bases, with 5 bases left in between. DNA for the CDR3: TGCGCCAGCAGCTTGATAGCCTCTGGAAACACCATATATTTT. Its translation: CASSLIASGNTIYF.

The CDR3 loop is CASSSGQGTGRQFF. The CDR3 region has the DNA TGTGCCAGCAGCTCGGGACAGGGGACGGGCCGGCAGTTCTTC. The rearrangement links TRBV5-4 to TRBJ2-1, with 10 bases lining up with TRBD1. The CDR3 totals 14 residues. V was pared by 3 bases and J by 12 bases, with 9 bases of the junction left unmatched. The germline gives CDR1 SGHNT, CDR2 YYREEE (reference sequence).

The gene calls are TRBV7-6 and TRBJ2-7, with 7 bases that match TRBD1. This CDR3 region has 14 residues. Trimming cost V 8 bases and J 6 bases; bases outside gene matches: 13. CDR1 SGHVS and CDR2 FNYEAQ come from the germline V gene. DNA of the CDR3: TGTGCCAGCGCCATGGACCGGGACAGTGTCGAGCAGTACTTC. It is translated as CASAMDRDSVEQYF.